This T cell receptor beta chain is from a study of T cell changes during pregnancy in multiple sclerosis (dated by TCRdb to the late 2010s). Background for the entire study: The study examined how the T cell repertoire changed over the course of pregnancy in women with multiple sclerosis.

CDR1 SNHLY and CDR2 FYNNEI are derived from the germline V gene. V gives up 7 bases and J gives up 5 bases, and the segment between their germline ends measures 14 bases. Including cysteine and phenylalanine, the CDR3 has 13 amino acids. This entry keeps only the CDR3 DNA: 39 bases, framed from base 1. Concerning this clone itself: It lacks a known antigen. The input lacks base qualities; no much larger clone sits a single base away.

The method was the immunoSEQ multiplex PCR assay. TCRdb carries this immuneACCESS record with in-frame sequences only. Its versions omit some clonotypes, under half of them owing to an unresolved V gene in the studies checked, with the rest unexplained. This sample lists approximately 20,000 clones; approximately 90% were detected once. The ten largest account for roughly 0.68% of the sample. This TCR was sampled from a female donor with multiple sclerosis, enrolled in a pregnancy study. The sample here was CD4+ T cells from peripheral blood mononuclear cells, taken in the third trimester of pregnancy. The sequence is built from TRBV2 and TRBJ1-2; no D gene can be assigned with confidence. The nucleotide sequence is TGTGCCAGCACTATTGCGGGGATTTATGGCTACACCTTC. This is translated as CASTIAGIYGYTF. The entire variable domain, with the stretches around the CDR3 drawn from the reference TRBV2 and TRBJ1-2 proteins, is EPEVTQTPSHQVTQMGQEVILRCVPISNHLYFYWYRQILGQKVEFLVSFYNNEISEKSEIFDDQFSVERPDGSNFTLKIRSTKLEDSAMYFCASTIAGIYGYTFGSGTRLTVV.